The 25 T cell receptor beta chains below come from one sample, sequenced in a study of CD4 T cells in relation to SARS-CoV-2 and coronaviruses. CD4+ T cells from unexposed donors were obtained before the COVID-19 pandemic (2011-2018). The cells were cultured for about ten days before CD4+ T cells were isolated. Profiled with immunoSEQ multiplex PCR; TCRdb holds only in-frame clones, not every one. Here the sample spans fewer than 25,000 clones, roughly 80% being singletons. No antigen is known for these receptors. Sequencing input: CD4+ T cells from PBMCs, cultured in vitro. These receptors came from a human donor in good health.

This clone was seen a few times. The chain recombines TRBV3-1 (or the pseudogene TRBV3-2) with TRBJ1-5; D remains unclear. V lost 0 bases to trimming and J lost 2 bases, with 5 bases between them. CDR3 length equals 14 residues. CDR1 and CDR2 (germline): LGHDT, YNNKEL (reference sequence). The chain's CDR3 is CASSQDLGNQPQHF. In DNA form, the CDR3 reads TGTGCCAGCAGCCAAGATTTGGGCAATCAGCCCCAGCATTTT.

The chain joins TRBV5-1 to TRBJ2-7; weak D call: TRBD2 (6 bases). Trimming took off 4 bases at V and 3 bases at J, with 11 bases between the two ends. Germline CDR1 reads SGHRS; CDR2 reads YFSETQ. The CDR3 extends over 13 amino acids. DNA of the CDR3: TGCGCCAGCAGCGGGACTTTATACTACGAGCAGTACTTC. This translates into CASSGTLYYEQYF. The full variable domain, with the rest looked up from reference TRBV5-1 and TRBJ2-7, is KAGVTQTPRYLIKTRGQQVTLSCSPISGHRSVSWYQQTPGQGLQFLFEYFSETQRNKGNFPGRFSGRQFSNSRSEMNVSTLELGDSALYLCASSGTLYYEQYFGPGTRLTVT.

This chain uses TRBV6-5 with TRBJ2-7; perhaps TRBD1 as D (6 bases). Germline CDR1 MNHEY, CDR2 SVGAGI. The V gene lost 7 bases and the J gene lost 5 bases, with 18 bases spanning the gap. The CDR3 totals 14 residues. The CDR3 here is CASTSYRERHEQYF. CDR3 coding DNA: TGTGCCAGCACCAGTTACAGGGAAAGACACGAGCAGTACTTC.

The J gene is TRBJ1-2, the V gene TRBV6-5; 8 nucleotides line up with TRBD1. With 0 bases clipped from V and 8 bases from J, the junction kept 5 bases outside the gene matches. CDR1 and CDR2 (germline): MNHEY, SVGAGI. The CDR3 sequence is 14 residues long. The CDR3 DNA reads TGTGCCAGCAGTTACTCTAACAGGGGGAAAGGCTACACCTTC. It yields the protein CASSYSNRGKGYTF.

CDR3 DNA sequence: TGTGCCACCAGCAGAGATCGACCGGGCCCGGGGAATACGCAGTATTTT. As protein: CATSRDRPGPGNTQYF. This chain joins TRBV15 and TRBJ2-3; D is possibly TRBD2 (5 bases). Germline lookup yields CDR1 LNHNV and CDR2 YYDKDF (reference sequence). The V and J ends lost 0 bases and 7 bases respectively, with 17 bases between them. The CDR3 is made up of 16 amino acids.

The J gene is TRBJ1-6, the V gene TRBV7-9, with a tentative D call TRBD1 (6 bases). The CDR3 runs to 16 residues. Germline-derived CDR1 and CDR2 are SEHNR and FQNEAQ (reference sequence). V lost 3 bases and J 10 bases, leaving 19 bases between the germline ends. Here the CDR3 DNA reads TGTGCCAGCAGCTTTAAGGGACACAGCCAGGGATCACCCCTCCACTTT. Amino acid sequence: CASSFKGHSQGSPLHF.

This clone was counted once. The CDR3 reads CASSSEWEAGELFF. As DNA, the CDR3 is TGTGCCAGCAGTTCAGAGTGGGAGGCCGGGGAGCTGTTTTTT. V gene TRBV6-5 combines with J gene TRBJ2-2; D is perhaps TRBD2 (6 bases). CDR1 is MNHEY and CDR2 is SVGAGI in the germline V gene. Trimming shortened V by 4 bases and J by 6 bases, and 12 bases separated the two germline ends. The CDR3 totals 14 residues.

The chain couples TRBV5-1 to TRBJ2-1; TRBD1 aligns across 9 bases. Germline CDR1 reads SGHRS; CDR2 reads YFSETQ. V lost 1 base to trimming and J lost 7 bases; unmatched junction nucleotides: 6. This CDR3 region has 15 residues. The CDR3 sequence is CASSLLTGGMNEQFF. In nucleotides, the CDR3 is TGCGCCAGCAGCTTGCTAACAGGGGGCATGAATGAGCAGTTCTTC.

This chain joins TRBV27 and TRBJ1-2, with D uncertain. CDR1 and CDR2 (germline): MNHEY, SMNVEV (reference sequence). This CDR3 contains 9 residues. The ends were cut back, 4 bases at V and 6 bases at J, with 0 bases in the middle. CDR3 in DNA: TGTGCCAGCAGTTATGGCTACACCTTC. Translation gives CASSYGYTF.

This chain uses TRBV7-7 with TRBJ2-1; 8 nucleotides line up with TRBD2. The CDR3 covers 17 residues. Per the germline V gene, CDR1 is SSHAT and CDR2 is FNYEAQ (reference sequence). The V gene end was trimmed by 5 bases and the J gene end by 0 bases; junction bases not matched to a gene: 9. This CDR3 reads CASSMGTSLSSYNEQFF. The CDR3 nucleotides are TGTGCCAGCAGCATGGGGACTAGTCTGAGCTCCTACAATGAGCAGTTCTTC.

This clone showed up just a few times. J is TRBJ2-5 and V is TRBV10-1; 9 bases fit TRBD2. CDR3 length: 15 residues. Trimming cost V 4 bases and J 4 bases; bases outside gene matches: 7. CDR1 and CDR2 (germline): WNHNN, SYGVQD (reference sequence). The CDR3 sequence is CASSGGLAGTETQYF. CDR3 bases: TGCGCCAGCAGTGGAGGGCTAGCGGGAACAGAGACCCAGTACTTC.

This clone was counted between two and nine times. The chain employs TRBV19 and TRBJ2-2, with 12 bases lining up with TRBD2. V dropped 6 bases and J dropped 2; count of bases not matched to a gene: 1. CDR1 is LNHDA and CDR2 is SQIVND in the germline V gene (reference sequence). The CDR3 has 15 amino acids. CDR3 in DNA: TGTGCCAGTAGCGGACTAGCGGGAAACACCGGGGAGCTGTTTTTT. Amino acid sequence: CASSGLAGNTGELFF.

The CDR3 protein is CASKRGRSYEQYF. The CDR3 region has the DNA TGTGCCAGCAAAAGGGGGAGGTCCTACGAGCAGTACTTC. This chain links TRBV5-6 with TRBJ2-7; D possibly uses TRBD1 or TRBD2 (6 bases each). Germline CDR1 is SGHDT and CDR2 is YYEEEE. This CDR3 contains 13 residues. Trimming left V 6 bases short and J 1 base short, with 11 bases between. Drawing the rest from reference TRBV5-6 and TRBJ2-7, the complete variable domain is DAGVTQSPTHLIKTRGQQVTLRCSPKSGHDTVSWYQQALGQGPQFIFQYYEEEERQRGNFPDRFSGHQFPNYSSELNVNALLLGDSALYLCASKRGRSYEQYFGPGTRLTVT.

The rearrangement joins TRBV5-1 to TRBJ2-2; 8 nucleotides agree with TRBD2. Trimming removed 2 bases from V and 1 base from J; junction bases left unmatched: 4. The CDR3 contains 16 residues. From germline, CDR1 is SGHRS and CDR2 YFSETQ. CDR3 region: CASSFRLAKNTGELFF. The CDR3 nucleotides are TGCGCCAGCAGCTTCCGACTAGCGAAGAACACCGGGGAGCTGTTTTTT.

This rearrangement joins TRBV12-3 or TRBV12-4 to TRBJ1-5; perhaps TRBD1 as D (6 bases). The CDR3 spans 11 residues. V shed 4 bases and J shed 12 bases, with 10 bases lying between them. The CDR3 sequence: CASSYGQNQHF. The CDR3 bases are TGTGCCAGCAGTTATGGACAGAACCAGCATTTT.

This clone was seen a handful of times. This chain uses TRBV4-2 with TRBJ1-5, with D possibly TRBD1 on 5 matching bases. The V end was cut by 0 bases, the J end by 1 base, with 16 bases between. This CDR3 has 18 amino acids. The germline gives CDR1 LGHNA, CDR2 YNFKEQ. As DNA, the CDR3 is TGTGCCAGCAGCCAAGATAGTCCAGGGCGAAGGAGCAATCAGCCCCAGCATTTT. Its translation: CASSQDSPGRRSNQPQHF.

The chain employs TRBV6-5 and TRBJ1-1; D not resolved. Germline V gives CDR1 MNHEY, CDR2 SVGAGI. The germline V and J ends were trimmed by 0 bases and 1 base, with 3 bases remaining between them. This CDR3 is 13 amino acids long. The CDR3 bases are TGTGCCAGCAGTTACTCGCGGAACACTGAAGCTTTCTTT. It specifies CASSYSRNTEAFF.

The J gene is TRBJ1-2, the V gene TRBV2; a weak D match, TRBD1 (5 bases). Germline CDR1 reads SNHLY; CDR2 reads FYNNEI. The V and J ends lost 7 bases and 7 bases respectively, with 16 bases between them. CDR3 length: 13 amino acids. CDR3 protein: CASTDLPGSGYTF. The CDR3 nucleotides are TGTGCCAGCACCGATCTCCCAGGGTCTGGCTACACCTTC.

The rearrangement joins TRBV9 to TRBJ2-3; 8 bases agree with TRBD2. The CDR3 has 16 amino acids. CDR1 and CDR2 (germline): SGDLS, YYNGEE. Trimming at V came to 0 bases and at J to 0 bases, leaving 3 bases not matched to a gene. The CDR3 coding sequence is TGTGCCAGCAGCGTAGGTACTAGCGGAAGCACAGATACGCAGTATTTT. Translation gives CASSVGTSGSTDTQYF.

The gene calls are TRBV2 and TRBJ1-1, with TRBD1 as a possible D gene (6 bases). Per the germline V gene, CDR1 is SNHLY and CDR2 is FYNNEI. The CDR3 consists of 14 residues. The V end was cut by 10 bases, the J end by 4 bases, with 19 bases between. CDR3 residues: CATTPATGFTEAFF. CDR3 sequence (DNA): TGTGCCACCACACCCGCTACAGGGTTCACTGAAGCTTTCTTT.

The V gene is TRBV19, the J gene TRBJ2-3, with 8 nucleotides matching TRBD1. Trimming took 5 bases from V and 6 from J; bases not matched to a gene: 7. Germline CDR1 reads LNHDA; CDR2 reads SQIVND (reference sequence). The CDR3 is 14 residues long. The CDR3 coding sequence is TGTGCCAGTAGTCCAGGGGGCCATGATGATACGCAGTATTTT. This encodes CASSPGGHDDTQYF.

The rearrangement joins TRBV30 to TRBJ1-2; tentative D call: TRBD1 (5 bases). The CDR3 sequence is 13 residues long. The germline V gene has CDR1 GTSNPN and CDR2 SVGIG (reference sequence). Trimming took 4 bases from V and 3 from J, leaving 12 bases between them. As DNA, the CDR3 is TGTGCCTGGATGGGGGGTTCTCACTATGGCTACACCTTC. As protein: CAWMGGSHYGYTF. The full variable domain, rest sourced from reference TRBV30 and TRBJ1-2, is SQTIHQWPATLVQPVGSPLSLECTVEGTSNPNLYWYRQAAGRGLQLLFYSVGIGQISSEVPQNLSASRPQDRQFILSSKKLLLSDSGFYLCAWMGGSHYGYTFGSGTRLTVV.

The CDR3 DNA follows: TGTGCCAGTAGATCGGAGGTGGGCTCTGGGGCCAACGTCCTGACTTTC. This translates into CASRSEVGSGANVLTF. The chain joins TRBV19 to TRBJ2-6; perhaps TRBD2 as D (5 bases). The CDR3 is 16 amino acids. V was trimmed by 6 bases and J by 0 bases, leaving 12 bases between them. Germline CDR1 and CDR2: LNHDA and SQIVND (reference sequence).

Sample share makes this clone large. V gene TRBV19 combines with J gene TRBJ2-1; 10 nucleotides align to TRBD2. Per germline, CDR1 LNHDA and CDR2 SQIVND (reference sequence). The V gene end was trimmed by 6 bases and the J gene end by 2 bases; junction bases not matched to a gene: 7. The CDR3 sequence is 16 residues long. The CDR3 loop reads CASRRAGGLTYNEQFF. In DNA, the CDR3 is TGTGCCAGTAGGAGAGCGGGAGGGCTAACCTACAATGAGCAGTTCTTC.

This clone was counted only a few times. The chain uses TRBV27 and TRBJ1-6, with D possibly TRBD1 on 5 matching bases. V dropped 7 bases and J dropped 1 base, with 11 bases sitting between them. This CDR3 has 15 amino acids. Germline CDR1 MNHEY, CDR2 SMNVEV (reference sequence). The CDR3 nucleotides read TGTGCCAGCAATGAGGGGTTGTCCTATAATTCACCCCTCCACTTT. This codes for CASNEGLSYNSPLHF.